This TCR beta chain was documented in a study of CD8 T cells in Susac syndrome. Study-wide results and caveats: Clonal expansion was present among Susac CD8+ cells. This expansion reached its peak in TEMRA cells and in active patients. Susac-specific public clones in total CD8+ repertoires numbered 15 to 20; in CD8+ TEMRA repertoires, they numbered 5 or 6.

The recently defined diagnostic criteria for definite or probable disease were met by the Susac syndrome patients. FACS enriched CD8+ TEMRA cells, while bulk CD8+ and CD4+ were negatively isolated. An amount of RNA that ranged from roughly 0.45 to 1 ug was reverse transcribed with random hexamers. TCRdb used MiXCR to reprocess the immunoSEQ multiplex PCR reads, holding one entry per CDR3 protein. The table records some 58,000 distinct CDR3 sequences, 85% to 95% of them present only once. V shed 3 bases and J shed 3 bases, with 14 bases lying between them. The length of the CDR3 is 14 residues. The V gene's germline CDR1 is SQVTM and CDR2 ANQGSEA. Regarding this clonotype: Its cognate antigen is unknown.

This chain joins TRBV29-1 and TRBJ1-2; possibly TRBD1 for D (6 bases). The TCR originated in a human donor with Susac syndrome. The sample was CD8+ T cells from PBMCs. As DNA, the CDR3 is TGCAGCGTTGATAGCACAGGGTTAGACTATGGCTACACCTTC. This encodes CSVDSTGLDYGYTF.